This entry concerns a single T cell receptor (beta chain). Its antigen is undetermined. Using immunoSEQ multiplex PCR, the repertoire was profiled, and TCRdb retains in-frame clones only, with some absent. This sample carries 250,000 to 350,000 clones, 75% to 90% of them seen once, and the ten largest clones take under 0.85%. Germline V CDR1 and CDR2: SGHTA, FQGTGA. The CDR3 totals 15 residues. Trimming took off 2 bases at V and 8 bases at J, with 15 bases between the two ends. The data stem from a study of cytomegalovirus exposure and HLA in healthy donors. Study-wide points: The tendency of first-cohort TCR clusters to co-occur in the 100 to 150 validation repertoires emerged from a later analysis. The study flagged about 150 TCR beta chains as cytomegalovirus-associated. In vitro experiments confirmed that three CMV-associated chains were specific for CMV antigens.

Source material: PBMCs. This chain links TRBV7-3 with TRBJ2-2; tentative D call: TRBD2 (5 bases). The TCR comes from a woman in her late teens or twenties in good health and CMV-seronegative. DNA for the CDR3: TGTGCCAGCAGCTTACTACCGACTATGTCTGGGGAGCTGTTTTTT. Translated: CASSLLPTMSGELFF.